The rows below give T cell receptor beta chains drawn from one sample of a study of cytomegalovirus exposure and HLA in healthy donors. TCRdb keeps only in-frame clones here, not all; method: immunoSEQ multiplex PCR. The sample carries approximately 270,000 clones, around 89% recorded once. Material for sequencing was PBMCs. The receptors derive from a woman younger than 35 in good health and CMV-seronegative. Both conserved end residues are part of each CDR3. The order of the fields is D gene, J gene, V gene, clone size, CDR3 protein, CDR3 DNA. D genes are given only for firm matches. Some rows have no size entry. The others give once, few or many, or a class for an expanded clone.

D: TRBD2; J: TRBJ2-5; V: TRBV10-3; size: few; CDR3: CAISDPPRSSGQETQYF; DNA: TGTGCCATCAGTGACCCTCCCCGATCTAGCGGCCAAGAGACCCAGTACTTC
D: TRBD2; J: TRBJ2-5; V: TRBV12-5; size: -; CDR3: CASGPGVAGGKYQETQYF; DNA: TGTGCTAGTGGCCCCGGGGTAGCGGGGGGGAAGTACCAAGAGACCCAGTACTTC
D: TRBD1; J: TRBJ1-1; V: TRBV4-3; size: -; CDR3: CASSQDGTGLTWDTEAFF; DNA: TGCGCCAGCAGCCAAGATGGGACAGGTCTTACTTGGGACACTGAAGCTTTCTTT
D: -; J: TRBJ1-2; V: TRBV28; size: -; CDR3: CASSLESSNYGYTF; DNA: TGTGCCAGCAGTTTAGAGTCCTCTAACTATGGCTACACCTTC
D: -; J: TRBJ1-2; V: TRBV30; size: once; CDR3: CACRQPGHTYGYTF; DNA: TGTGCCTGCAGGCAGCCGGGACACACTTATGGCTACACCTTC
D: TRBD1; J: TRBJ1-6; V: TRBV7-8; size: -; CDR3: CASSLTGAGGMSPLHF; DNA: TGTGCCAGCAGCTTAACTGGGGCAGGGGGCATGTCACCCCTCCACTTT
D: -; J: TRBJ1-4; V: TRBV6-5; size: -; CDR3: CAVRVAEKLFF; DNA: TGTGCCGTACGGGTTGCTGAAAAACTGTTTTTT
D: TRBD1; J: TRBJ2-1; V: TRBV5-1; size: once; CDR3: CASSFRTGHNEQFF; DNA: TGCGCCAGCAGCTTCCGGACAGGTCACAATGAGCAGTTCTTC
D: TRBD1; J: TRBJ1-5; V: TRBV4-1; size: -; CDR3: CASSLGQGSRLLRPQHF; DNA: TGCGCCAGCAGCCTAGGACAGGGCAGTAGACTCTTAAGGCCCCAGCATTTT
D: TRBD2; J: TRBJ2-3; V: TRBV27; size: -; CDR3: CASTGALLSGDVRDTQYF; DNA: TGTGCCAGCACAGGCGCCTTATTGAGCGGGGACGTTAGAGATACGCAGTATTTT
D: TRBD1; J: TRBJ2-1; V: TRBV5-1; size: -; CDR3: CASSWTGEDNEQFF; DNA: TGCGCCAGCAGCTGGACAGGGGAAGACAATGAGCAGTTCTTC
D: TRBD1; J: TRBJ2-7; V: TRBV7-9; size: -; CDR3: CASSLRDRDPYEQYF; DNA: TGTGCCAGCAGCTTAAGGGACAGGGATCCCTACGAGCAGTACTTC
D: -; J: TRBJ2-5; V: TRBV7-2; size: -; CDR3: CASSLVDQETQYF; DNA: TGTGCCAGCAGCTTAGTAGACCAAGAGACCCAGTACTTC
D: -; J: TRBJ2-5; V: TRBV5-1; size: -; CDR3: CASSLTPDSQETQYF; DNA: TGCGCCAGCAGCCTGACTCCGGACAGCCAAGAGACCCAGTACTTC
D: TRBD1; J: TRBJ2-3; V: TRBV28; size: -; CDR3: CASISTGGAILDAQYF; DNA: TGTGCCAGCATCTCTACAGGGGGCGCCATATTGGACGCGCAGTATTTT
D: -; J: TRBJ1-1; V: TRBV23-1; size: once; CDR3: CASSQLAGNTEAFF; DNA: TGCGCCAGCAGTCAATTGGCTGGGAACACTGAAGCTTTCTTT
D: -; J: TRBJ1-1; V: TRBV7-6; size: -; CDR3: CASSLAGAGTEAFF; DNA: TGTGCCAGCAGCTTAGCGGGGGCGGGCACTGAAGCTTTCTTT
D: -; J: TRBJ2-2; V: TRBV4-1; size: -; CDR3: CASSQDMRQENTGELFF; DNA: TGCGCCAGCAGCCAAGATATGAGACAGGAGAACACCGGGGAGCTGTTTTTT
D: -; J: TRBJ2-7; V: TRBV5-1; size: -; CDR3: CASSLDGRGYEQYF; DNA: TGCGCCAGCAGCTTGGACGGCAGGGGCTACGAGCAGTACTTC
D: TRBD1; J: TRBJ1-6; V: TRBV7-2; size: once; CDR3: CASSLDSGTVNSPLHF; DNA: TGTGCCAGCAGCTTGGACTCCGGGACAGTTAATTCACCCCTCCACTTT
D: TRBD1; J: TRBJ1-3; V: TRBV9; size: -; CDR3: CASSAGDSSGNTIYF; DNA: TGTGCCAGCAGCGCCGGGGACAGCTCTGGAAACACCATATATTTT
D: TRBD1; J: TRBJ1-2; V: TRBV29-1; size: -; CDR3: CSVVGVPETGNLLSSGYTF; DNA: TGCAGCGTTGTTGGCGTGCCGGAGACAGGGAACCTGTTGTCTAGCGGCTACACCTTC
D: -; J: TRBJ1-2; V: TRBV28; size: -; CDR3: CASSLSGNGYTF; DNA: TGTGCCAGCAGTTTGTCAGGGAATGGCTACACCTTC
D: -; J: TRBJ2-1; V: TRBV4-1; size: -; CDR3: CASSQDDGQINYNEQFF; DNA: TGCGCCAGCAGCCAAGATGACGGACAAATCAACTACAATGAGCAGTTCTTC
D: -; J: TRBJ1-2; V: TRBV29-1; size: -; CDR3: CSAEEQGISYGYTF; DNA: TGCAGCGCCGAGGAACAGGGTATTAGCTATGGCTACACCTTC
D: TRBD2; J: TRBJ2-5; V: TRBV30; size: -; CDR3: CAWKAGGRGETQYF; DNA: TGTGCCTGGAAGGCTGGGGGGAGGGGAGAGACCCAGTACTTC
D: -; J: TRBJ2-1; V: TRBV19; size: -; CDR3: CASSMWDFNEQFF; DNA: TGTGCCAGTAGTATGTGGGACTTTAATGAGCAGTTCTTC
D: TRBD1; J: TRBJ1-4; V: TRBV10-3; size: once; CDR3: CAIILDRVDEKLFF; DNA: TGTGCCATCATTTTAGACAGGGTTGATGAAAAACTGTTTTTT
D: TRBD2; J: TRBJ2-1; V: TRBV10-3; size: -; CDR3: CAISDLAGSLYNEQFF; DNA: TGTGCCATCAGTGACCTAGCGGGGTCACTTTACAATGAGCAGTTCTTC
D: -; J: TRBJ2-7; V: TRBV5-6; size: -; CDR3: CASSLKTGPEQYF; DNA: TGTGCCAGCAGCTTAAAGACAGGTCCCGAGCAGTACTTC
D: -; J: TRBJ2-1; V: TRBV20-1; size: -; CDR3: CSARQVIEQFF; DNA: TGCAGTGCTAGACAGGTTATTGAGCAGTTCTTC
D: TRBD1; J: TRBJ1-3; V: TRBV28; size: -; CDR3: CAGTSGRGRTIYF; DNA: TGTGCTGGGACAAGTGGCAGGGGGCGTACCATATATTTT
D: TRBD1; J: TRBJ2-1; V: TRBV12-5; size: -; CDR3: CASGLGQGFYNEQFF; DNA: TGTGCTAGTGGTTTGGGACAGGGGTTCTACAATGAGCAGTTCTTC
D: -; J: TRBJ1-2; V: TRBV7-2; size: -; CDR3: CASSPGTLLYGYTF; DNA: TGTGCCAGCAGCCCCGGGACTCTCCTCTATGGCTACACCTTC
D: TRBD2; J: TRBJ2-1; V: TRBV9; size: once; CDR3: CASSVDGTSSYNEQFF; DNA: TGTGCCAGCAGCGTAGACGGGACTAGCTCCTACAATGAGCAGTTCTTC
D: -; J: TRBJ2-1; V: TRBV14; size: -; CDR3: CASRRKLDDEQFF; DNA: TGTGCCAGCAGACGGAAACTAGACGATGAGCAGTTCTTC
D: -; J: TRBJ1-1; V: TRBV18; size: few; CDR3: CASSRYRDNMNTEAFF; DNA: TGTGCCAGCTCACGCTACAGGGACAACATGAACACTGAAGCTTTCTTT
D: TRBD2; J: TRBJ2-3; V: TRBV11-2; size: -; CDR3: CASSARLALSTDTQYF; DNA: TGTGCCAGCAGCGCACGACTAGCACTGAGCACAGATACGCAGTATTTT
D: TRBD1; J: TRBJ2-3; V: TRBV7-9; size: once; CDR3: CASSSQGPWEFTQYF; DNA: TGTGCCAGCAGCTCACAGGGGCCCTGGGAGTTTACGCAGTATTTT
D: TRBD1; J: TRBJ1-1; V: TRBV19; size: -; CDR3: CASSAGTGLVGGNTEAFF; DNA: TGTGCCAGTAGTGCCGGGACAGGCTTGGTCGGGGGGAACACTGAAGCTTTCTTT
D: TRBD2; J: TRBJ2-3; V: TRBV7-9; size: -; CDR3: CASSLIQRGPTDTQYF; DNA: TGTGCCAGCAGCTTAATCCAGCGGGGCCCCACAGATACGCAGTATTTT